This T cell receptor beta chain was identified during a study of OX40 agonist ivuxolimab in advanced cancers. Generated by immunoSEQ multiplex PCR, the TCRdb table keeps only in-frame clones and is missing some. The repertoire holds roughly 48,000 clones, with roughly four fifths as singletons. The V gene end was trimmed by 6 bases and the J gene end by 2 bases; junction bases not matched to a gene: 3. The CDR3 totals 15 residues. CDR1 is LNHDA and CDR2 is SQIVND in the germline V gene (reference sequence). Patients were ineligible given autoimmune disease history or systemic immunosuppression. V and J are TRBV19 and TRBJ2-1, with 11 bases fitting TRBD2. The TCR comes from an adult with an advanced solid tumor such as melanoma, head and neck, liver or kidney cancer. Material: CD4+ or CD8+ T cells sorted from blood, obtained in a trial of the OX40 agonist ivuxolimab. The DNA of the CDR3 is TGTGCCAGTAGATTTAGCGGGAGGGCCTACAATGAGCAGTTCTTC. Amino acid sequence: CASRFSGRAYNEQFF.